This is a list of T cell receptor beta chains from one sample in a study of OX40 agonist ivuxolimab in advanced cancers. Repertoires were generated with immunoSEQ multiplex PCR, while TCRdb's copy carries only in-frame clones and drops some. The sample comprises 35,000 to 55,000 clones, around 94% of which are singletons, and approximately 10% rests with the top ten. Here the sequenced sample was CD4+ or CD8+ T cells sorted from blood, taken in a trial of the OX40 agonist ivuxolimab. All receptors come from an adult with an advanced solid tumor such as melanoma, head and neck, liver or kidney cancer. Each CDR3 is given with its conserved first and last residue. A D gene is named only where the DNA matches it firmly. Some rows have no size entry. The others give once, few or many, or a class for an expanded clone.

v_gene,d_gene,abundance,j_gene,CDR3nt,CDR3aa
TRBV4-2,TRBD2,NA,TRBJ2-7,TGTGCCAGCAGCCAAGACGTTCGGACTAGCGGCTACTACGAGCAGTGCTTC,CASSQDVRTSGYYEQCF
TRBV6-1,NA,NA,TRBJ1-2,TGTGCCAGCAGTGCGACAGGTCTGGATGGCTACACCTTC,CASSATGLDGYTF
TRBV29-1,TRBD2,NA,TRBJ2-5,TGCAGCGTTGATACCGGGACTAGCGAGGCCCAGTACTTC,CSVDTGTSEAQYF
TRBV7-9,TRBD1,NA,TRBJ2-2,TGTGCCAGCAGCCCGAAACAGGGGGCGGGGACCGGGGAGCTGTTTTTT,CASSPKQGAGTGELFF
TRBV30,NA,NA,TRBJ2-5,TGTGCCTGGAGTTTAGGGGGTCCCGAGACCCAGTACTTC,CAWSLGGPETQYF
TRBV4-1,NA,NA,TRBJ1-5,TGCGCCAGCAGCCAATTAGGGAATGGGCAGCCCCAGCATTTT,CASSQLGNGQPQHF
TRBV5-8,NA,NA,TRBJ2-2,TGTGCCAGCAGGCTACAGAACACCGGGGAGCTGTTTTTT,CASRLQNTGELFF
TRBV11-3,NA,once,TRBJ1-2,TGTGCCAGCAGCTTAGTCGGACGAAGCTATGGCTACACCTTC,CASSLVGRSYGYTF
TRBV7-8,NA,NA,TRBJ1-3,TGTGCCAGCAGCTTAAATTTTCGGGGCCCGGCTTACCGGTTCTCTGGAAACACCATATATTTT,CASSLNFRGPAYRFSGNTIYF
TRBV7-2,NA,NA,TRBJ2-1,TGTGCCAGCAGCCTAGGGGGATTCAATGAGCAGTTCTTC,CASSLGGFNEQFF
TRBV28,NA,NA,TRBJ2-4,TGTGCCAGCAGTTTTCGGCTTATGGGGGACATTCAGTACTTC,CASSFRLMGDIQYF
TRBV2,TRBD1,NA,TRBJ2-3,TGTGCCAGCAGTGAAGCGCTTCGTACAGGGGACGGTAGCACAGATACGCAGTATTTT,CASSEALRTGDGSTDTQYF
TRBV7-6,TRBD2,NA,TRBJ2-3,TGTGCCAGCAGCTTTAGCGGGGGCACAGATACGCAGTATTTT,CASSFSGGTDTQYF
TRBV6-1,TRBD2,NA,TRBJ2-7,TGTGCCAGCAGTGAATTGGGACTAGCGGGATATAGCTACGAGCAGTACTTC,CASSELGLAGYSYEQYF